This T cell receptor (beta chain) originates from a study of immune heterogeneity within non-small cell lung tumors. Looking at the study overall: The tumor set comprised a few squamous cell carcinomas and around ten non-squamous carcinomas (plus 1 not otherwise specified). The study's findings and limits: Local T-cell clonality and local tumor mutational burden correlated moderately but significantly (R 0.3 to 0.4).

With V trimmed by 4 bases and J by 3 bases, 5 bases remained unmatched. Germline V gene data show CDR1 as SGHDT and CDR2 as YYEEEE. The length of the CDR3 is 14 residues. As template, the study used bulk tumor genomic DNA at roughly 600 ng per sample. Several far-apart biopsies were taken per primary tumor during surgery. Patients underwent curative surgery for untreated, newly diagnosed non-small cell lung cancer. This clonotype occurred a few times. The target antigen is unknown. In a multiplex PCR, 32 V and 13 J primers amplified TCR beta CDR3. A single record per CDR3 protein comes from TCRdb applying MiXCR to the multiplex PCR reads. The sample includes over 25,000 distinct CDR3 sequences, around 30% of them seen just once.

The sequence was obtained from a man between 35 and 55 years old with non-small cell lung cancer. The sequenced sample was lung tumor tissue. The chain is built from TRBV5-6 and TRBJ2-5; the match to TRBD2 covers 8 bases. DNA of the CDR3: TGTGCCAGCAGCGCTAGCGGGTGGGAAGAGACCCAGTACTTC. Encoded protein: CASSASGWEETQYF.